This T cell receptor (beta chain) was recorded in a study of blood T cell repertoires in COVID-19. CDR3 length equals 13 residues. The germline CDR1 and CDR2 sequences are SGHNT and YYREEE (reference sequence). The ends were cut back, 3 bases at V and 6 bases at J, with 12 bases in the middle. Some clones are missing from TCRdb's copy, which holds only in-frame ones; the method was immunoSEQ multiplex PCR. The data show under 110,000 clones, 85% seen once. This sequence was found in an older woman with active or convalescent COVID-19. The rearrangement joins TRBV5-4 to TRBJ1-2, with a weak D call TRBD1 (6 bases). The sample taken for sequencing was peripheral blood. The CDR3 reads CASSSTDRNGYTF. CDR3 nucleotides: TGTGCCAGCAGCTCCACCGACAGGAATGGCTACACCTTC.